Listed here are 18 T cell receptor beta chains from one sample, sequenced in a study of CD8+ T cells in alopecia areata. Reverse transcription of extracted RNA yielded cDNA, which provided the sequencing template. Here immunoSEQ multiplex PCR was the method, and the copy in TCRdb shows in-frame clones only, minus some. The sample lists around 99,000 clones; 80% to 85% were seen once. The sample's treatment: oral pan-JAK inhibitor, 5-10 mg twice daily. The sequences come from CD8+ T cells sorted from blood, collected at week 24, from a patient treated with tofacitinib. The receptors here all came from a human donor with alopecia areata.

The chain carries TRBV4-3 and TRBJ2-7, with 8 bases lining up with TRBD1. The CDR3 consists of 15 residues. Germline V gene lookup returns CDR1 LGHNA and CDR2 YSLEER. Losses at the gene ends were 4 bases for V and 5 bases for J; bases not matched to a gene: 10. The CDR3 here is CASSPGQGYNNEQYF. The CDR3 nucleotides are TGCGCCAGCAGCCCCGGACAGGGATACAACAACGAGCAGTACTTC.

This sequence joins TRBV7-9 and TRBJ2-7, with unresolved D. This CDR3 comprises 13 residues. Germline assignment: CDR1 SEHNR and CDR2 FQNEAQ (reference sequence). Between the trimmed V and J ends, which lost 4 bases and 3 bases, there was a span of 10 bases. The CDR3 sequence: CASSSGSLYEQYF. The CDR3 nucleotides are TGTGCCAGCAGCTCCGGTTCCCTCTACGAGCAGTACTTC. The whole variable domain, remainder taken from reference TRBV7-9 and TRBJ2-7, is DTGVSQNPRHKITKRGQNVTFRCDPISEHNRLYWYRQTLGQGPEFLTYFQNEAQLEKSRLLSDRFSAERPKGSFSTLEIQRTEQGDSAMYLCASSSGSLYEQYFGPGTRLTVT.

This chain joins TRBV9 and TRBJ1-4, with 7 bases fitting TRBD1. Germline values: CDR1 SGDLS, CDR2 YYNGEE. CDR3 size: 15 residues. V shed 0 bases, J shed 4 bases, and the junction held 3 bases outside the gene matches. CDR3 region: CASSVEGADNEKLFF. CDR3 coding DNA: TGTGCCAGCAGCGTAGAGGGGGCTGATAATGAAAAACTGTTTTTT.

This chain uses TRBV6-5 with TRBJ2-5; TRBD2 agrees at 8 bases. Germline V gene data show CDR1 as MNHEY and CDR2 as SVGAGI. The CDR3 consists of 15 residues. The trim removed 2 bases at V and 5 bases at J, leaving 7 bases unmatched. CDR3 bases: TGTGCCAGCAGTTACAGTAGCGGGGCGGGGGAGACCCAGTACTTC. It encodes CASSYSSGAGETQYF.

The rearrangement joins TRBV29-1 to TRBJ2-7; D remains ambiguous. The V and J ends lost 5 bases and 0 bases respectively, with 11 bases between them. Germline V gene data show CDR1 as SQVTM and CDR2 as ANQGSEA. This CDR3 spans 13 amino acids. The CDR3 here is CSVRLMSSYEQYF. In DNA, the CDR3 is TGCAGCGTTCGGCTTATGAGCTCCTACGAGCAGTACTTC.

This chain links TRBV6-5 with TRBJ2-7; possible D gene TRBD1, 5 bases. V lost 2 bases, J lost 4 bases, and 12 bases lay in between. The CDR3 consists of 14 residues. The V gene's germline CDR1 is MNHEY and CDR2 SVGAGI. CDR3 DNA sequence: TGTGCCAGCAGTTACAACAGGAAGATTTACGAGCAGTACTTC. Translated: CASSYNRKIYEQYF.

This chain links TRBV12-1 with TRBJ2-1; no DNA check was done on the table's D call, TRBD2. TRBV12-1 is a known pseudogene. This CDR3 spans 16 amino acids. In DNA form, the CDR3 reads TGTGCCAGCAGCCAGCGGACTAGCGGCGGGGACAATGAGCAGTTCTTC. Translated: CASSQRTSGGDNEQFF.

DNA of the CDR3: TGTGCCAGTAGTCCTAGGGGGGGCGAGCAGTTCTTC. Amino acid sequence: CASSPRGGEQFF. The chain couples TRBV19 to TRBJ2-1, with a tentative D call TRBD2 (7 bases). This CDR3 has 12 residues. Trimming shortened V by 5 bases and J by 10 bases, and 12 bases separated the two germline ends. Per the germline V gene, CDR1 is LNHDA and CDR2 is SQIVND (reference sequence).

V and J are TRBV7-3 and TRBJ2-1; TRBD2 is a possible D gene (7 bases). There are 15 residues in the CDR3. Germline CDR1 is SGHTA and CDR2 is FQGTGA. Trimming left V 5 bases short and J 5 bases short, with 16 bases between. DNA of the CDR3: TGTGCCAGCAGCAAAGGGCGGGGGCCCAACAATGAGCAGTTCTTC. It encodes CASSKGRGPNNEQFF.

J is TRBJ1-2 and V is TRBV9; TRBD1 agrees at 8 bases. V was pared by 4 bases and J by 1 base, with 6 bases of the junction left unmatched. This CDR3 region has 15 residues. Germline lookup yields CDR1 SGDLS and CDR2 YYNGEE. CDR3 coding DNA: TGTGCCAGCAGCAAGTCAGGGGGCGGTAACTATGGCTACACCTTC. It encodes CASSKSGGGNYGYTF.

There are a few counts of this clone. The chain joins TRBV19 to TRBJ2-1; TRBD2 agrees at 8 bases. The CDR3 extends over 13 amino acids. Trimming took 1 base from V and 7 from J; bases not matched to a gene: 0. CDR1 and CDR2 (germline): LNHDA, SQIVND (reference sequence). The CDR3 DNA follows: TGTGCCAGTAGTATAGCTAGCGGGAATGAGCAGTTCTTC. Amino acid sequence: CASSIASGNEQFF.

The V call is TRBV7-9, the J call TRBJ2-7; D tentatively reads TRBD1 or TRBD2 (5 bases each). Germline V gives CDR1 SEHNR, CDR2 FQNEAQ (reference sequence). Trimming shortened V by 5 bases and J by 2 bases, and 19 bases separated the two germline ends. The CDR3 loop spans 16 amino acids. In nucleotides, the CDR3 is TGTGCCAGCAGCGCCACCGGGACGTACCGAACCTACGAGCAGTACTTC. Residues: CASSATGTYRTYEQYF.

In regard to this clone: A junction boundary mismatches the germline segment, possibly from a read error. The rearrangement uses TRBV28 and TRBJ2-5, with D perhaps TRBD2 (5 bases). There are 15 residues in the CDR3. Germline CDR1 is MDHEN and CDR2 is SYDVKM. The CDR3 here is CASSFGDWTQEAQYF. The DNA of the CDR3 is TGTGCCAGCAGTTTTGGCGATTGGACTCAAGAGGCCCAGTACTTC.

The V gene is TRBV7-9, the J gene TRBJ2-5; 11 nucleotides match TRBD2. CDR1 SEHNR and CDR2 FQNEAQ come from the germline V gene (reference sequence). The junction had 6 bases not matched to a gene; V was cut back by 4 bases and J by 5 bases. This CDR3 has 15 residues. The DNA of the CDR3 is TGTGCCAGCAGCTCACACGGACTAGCGGGTGAGACCCAGTACTTC. It yields the protein CASSSHGLAGETQYF.

V and J are TRBV4-3 and TRBJ1-2; 8 nucleotides align to TRBD1. Germline trimming cut 4 bases from V and 4 bases from J; bases unmatched to any gene: 8. Germline-derived CDR1 and CDR2 are LGHNA and YSLEER. The CDR3 consists of 15 residues. CDR3 coding DNA: TGCGCCAGCAGCCCCGGACAGGGACCCTTCTATGGCTACACCTTC. It encodes CASSPGQGPFYGYTF.

This rearrangement joins TRBV27 to TRBJ2-7; 9 bases line up with TRBD1. This CDR3 comprises 15 residues. CDR1 MNHEY and CDR2 SMNVEV come from the germline V gene (reference sequence). Germline trimming cut 6 bases from V and 3 bases from J; bases unmatched to any gene: 9. The CDR3 protein is CASSLLRDRDYEQYF. Here the CDR3 DNA reads TGTGCCAGCAGCCTTCTCCGGGACAGGGACTACGAGCAGTACTTC.

A single count supports this clone. Other DNA sequences from this sample encode an identical CDR3 as well. The chain is built from TRBV27 and TRBJ1-1; possible D gene TRBD1, 5 bases. CDR1 is MNHEY, CDR2 SMNVEV, per germline (reference sequence). CDR3 length: 13 residues. Trimming took off 5 bases at V and 1 base at J, with 8 bases between the two ends. CDR3 amino acids: CASSPQGNTEAFF. The CDR3 coding sequence is TGTGCCAGCAGTCCCCAGGGGAACACTGAAGCTTTCTTT.

The chain links TRBV20-1 to TRBJ1-1; TRBD1 might be the D (5 bases). Germline CDR1 and CDR2: DFQATT and SNEGSKA (reference sequence). CDR3 length: 10 amino acids. V lost 5 bases and J 11 bases, leaving 12 bases between the germline ends. CDR3 DNA: TGCAGTGCTCCTAATGGGGGGGCTTTCTTT. Protein product: CSAPNGGAFF.